The table lists the clone carrying this T cell receptor (beta chain) with a count of one. Its specificity is not known. The record originates from a study of OX40 agonist ivuxolimab in advanced cancers. In the study overall: The drug used for patients, ivuxolimab, was an agonistic anti-OX40 (CD134) antibody. Among those enrolled, mean age was 60 years (range about 23 to 79) and 75% to 85% were male. Study-wide results and limits: CD4+ and CD8+ T cells in blood underwent clonal expansion by week 6 at 0.1 to 3.0 mg/kg. What antigens the expanded peripheral T cells recognized was never established.

The CDR3 runs to 14 residues. The V end was cut by 1 base, the J end by 3 bases, with 9 bases between. In germline, CDR1 is SGHRS, CDR2 YFSETQ. The method was immunoSEQ multiplex PCR; TCRdb's version includes in-frame clones alone and lacks a portion of them. In the table there are about 69,000 clones, more than 70% of which are singletons. The chain carries TRBV5-1 and TRBJ2-3; a weak D match, TRBD2 (6 bases). The origin of this receptor is an adult with an advanced solid tumor such as melanoma, head and neck, liver or kidney cancer. Sequences were derived from CD4+ or CD8+ T cells sorted from blood, sampled in a trial of the OX40 agonist ivuxolimab. CDR3 coding DNA: TGCGCCAGCAGCTTGCGGGGAGGAACAGATACGCAGTATTTT. This encodes CASSLRGGTDTQYF.